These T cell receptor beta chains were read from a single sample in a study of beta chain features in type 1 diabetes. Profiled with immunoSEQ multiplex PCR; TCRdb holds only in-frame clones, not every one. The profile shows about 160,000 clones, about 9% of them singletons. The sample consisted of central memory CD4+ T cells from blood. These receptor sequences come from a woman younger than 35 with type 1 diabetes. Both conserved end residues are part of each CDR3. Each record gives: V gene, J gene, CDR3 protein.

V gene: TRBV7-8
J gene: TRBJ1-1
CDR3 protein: CASRGTGSLNTEAFF

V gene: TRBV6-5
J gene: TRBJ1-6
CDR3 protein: CASSYSTVPPLHF

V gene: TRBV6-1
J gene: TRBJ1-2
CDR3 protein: CATEGGYYGYTF

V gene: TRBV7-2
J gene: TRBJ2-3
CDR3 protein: CASSLLAGEDTQYF

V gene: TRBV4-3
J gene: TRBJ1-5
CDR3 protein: CASSQQGADQPQHF

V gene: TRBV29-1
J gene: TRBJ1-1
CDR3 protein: CSVEVGRSRGNTEAFF

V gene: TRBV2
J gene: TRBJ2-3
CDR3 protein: CASERATQYF

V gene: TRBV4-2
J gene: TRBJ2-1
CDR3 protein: CASSQEERKQFF

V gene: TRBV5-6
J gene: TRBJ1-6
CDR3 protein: CASSVDSHNSPLHF

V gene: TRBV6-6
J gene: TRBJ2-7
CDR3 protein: CASSGRRPGGEQYF

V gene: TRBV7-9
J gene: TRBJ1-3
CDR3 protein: CASSFPGGGNTIYF

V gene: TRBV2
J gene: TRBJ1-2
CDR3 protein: CASSGGQGVGGYTF

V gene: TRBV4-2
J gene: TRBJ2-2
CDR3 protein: CASSHEGVRTGELFF

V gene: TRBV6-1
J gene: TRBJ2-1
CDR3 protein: CASVSGQGVYNEQFF

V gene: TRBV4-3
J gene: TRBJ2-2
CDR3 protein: CASSQYTGDTGELFF

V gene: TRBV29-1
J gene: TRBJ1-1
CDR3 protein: CSVAEDRVDTEAFF

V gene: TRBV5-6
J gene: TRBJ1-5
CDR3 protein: CASSFLGVSNQPQHF

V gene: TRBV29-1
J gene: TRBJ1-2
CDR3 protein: CSVEHSPWGYTF

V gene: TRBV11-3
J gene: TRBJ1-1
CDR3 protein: CATTQGANTEAFF

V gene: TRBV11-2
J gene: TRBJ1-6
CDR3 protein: CASTRLNSPLHF

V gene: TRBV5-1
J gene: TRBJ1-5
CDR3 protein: CASSLGENQPQHF

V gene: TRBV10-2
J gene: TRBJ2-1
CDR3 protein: CASTGTSGRNEQFF

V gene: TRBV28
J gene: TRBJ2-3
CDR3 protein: CASRDRAHTSTDTQYF

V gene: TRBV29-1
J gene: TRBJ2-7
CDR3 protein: CSVEGTGGYEQYF

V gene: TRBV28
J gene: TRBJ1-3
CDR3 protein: CASSLGQGNTIYF

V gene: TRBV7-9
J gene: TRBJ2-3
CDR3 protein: CASSPLAERTDTQYF

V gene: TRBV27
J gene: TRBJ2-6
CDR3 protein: CASTHRVGGANVLTF

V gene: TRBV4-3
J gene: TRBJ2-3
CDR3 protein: CASSQETGVLSAQYF

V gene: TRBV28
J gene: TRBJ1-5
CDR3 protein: CASSFLRTEFSQPQHF

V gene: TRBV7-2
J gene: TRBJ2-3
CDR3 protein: CASGASGSTDTQYF

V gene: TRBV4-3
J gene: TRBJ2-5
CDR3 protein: CASSQEPPGRSQETQYF

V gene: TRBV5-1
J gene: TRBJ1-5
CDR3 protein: CASSLDEGLNQPQHF

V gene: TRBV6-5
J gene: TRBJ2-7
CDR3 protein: CASSPQGYEQYF

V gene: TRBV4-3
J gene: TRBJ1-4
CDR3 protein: CASSRRLAVEKLFF

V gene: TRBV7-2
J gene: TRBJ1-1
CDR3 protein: CASSFNRGENTEAFF

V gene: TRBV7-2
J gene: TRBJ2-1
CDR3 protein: CASSSPPLASNEQFF

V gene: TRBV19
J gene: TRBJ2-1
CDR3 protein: CASSRTGVRNEQFF

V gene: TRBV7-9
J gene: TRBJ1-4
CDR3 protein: CASSLDLAEKLFF

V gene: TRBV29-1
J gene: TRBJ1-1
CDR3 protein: CSVGQGMKGTEAFF

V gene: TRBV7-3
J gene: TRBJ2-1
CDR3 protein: CASSLGGLAGGNEQFF

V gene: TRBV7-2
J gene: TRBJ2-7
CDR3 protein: CASSLEVGRIHEQYF

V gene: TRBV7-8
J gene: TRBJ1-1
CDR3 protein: CASSASNRQTEAFF

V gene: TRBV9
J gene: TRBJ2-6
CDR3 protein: CASNPGVSWASGANVLTF

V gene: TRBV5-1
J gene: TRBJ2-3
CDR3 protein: CASSPRGDTQYF

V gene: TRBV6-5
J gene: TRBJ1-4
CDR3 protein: CASSRGQGNEKLFF

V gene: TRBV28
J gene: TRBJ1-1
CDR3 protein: CASRTGFTEAFF

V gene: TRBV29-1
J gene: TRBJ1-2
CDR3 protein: CSAMNRAEGYTF

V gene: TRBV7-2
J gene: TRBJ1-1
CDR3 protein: CASSHNTEAFF

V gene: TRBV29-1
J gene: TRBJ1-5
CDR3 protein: CSVLQGDQPQHF

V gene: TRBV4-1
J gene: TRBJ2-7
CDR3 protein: CASSQAGLANSYEQYF

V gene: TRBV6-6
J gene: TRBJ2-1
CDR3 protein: CASSPPELSREQFF

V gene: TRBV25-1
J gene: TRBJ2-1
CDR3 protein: CASTTGLAGGSSLNEQFF

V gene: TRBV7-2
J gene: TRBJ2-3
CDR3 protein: CASSLTSGTDTQYF